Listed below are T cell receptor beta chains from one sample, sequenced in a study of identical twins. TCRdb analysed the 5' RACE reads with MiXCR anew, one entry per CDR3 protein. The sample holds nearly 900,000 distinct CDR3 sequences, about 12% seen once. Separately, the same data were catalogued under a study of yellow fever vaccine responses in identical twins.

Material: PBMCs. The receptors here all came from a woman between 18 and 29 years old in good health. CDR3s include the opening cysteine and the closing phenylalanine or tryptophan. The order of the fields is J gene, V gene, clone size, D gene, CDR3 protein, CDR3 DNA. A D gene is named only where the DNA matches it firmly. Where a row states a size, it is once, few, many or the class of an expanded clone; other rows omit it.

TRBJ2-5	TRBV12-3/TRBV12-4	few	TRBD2	CASRPTSGGEETQYF	TGTGCCAGCAGACCGACTAGCGGGGGAGAAGAGACCCAGTACTTC
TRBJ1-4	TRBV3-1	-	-	CASSQAGVNEKLFF	TGTGCCAGCAGCCAAGCAGGAGTTAATGAAAAACTGTTTTTT
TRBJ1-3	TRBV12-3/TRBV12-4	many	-	CASSPRQPSGNTIYF	TGTGCCAGCAGTCCCCGACAGCCTTCTGGAAACACCATATATTTT
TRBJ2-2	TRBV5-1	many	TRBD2	CASSLIAGHTGELFF	TGCGCCAGCAGCTTGATAGCGGGCCACACCGGGGAGCTGTTTTTT
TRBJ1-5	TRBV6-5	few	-	CASSYSGGANQPQHF	TGTGCCAGCAGTTACTCGGGGGGGGCCAATCAGCCCCAGCATTTT
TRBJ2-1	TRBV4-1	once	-	CASSQERVVGGLDNEQFF	TGCGCCAGCAGCCAAGAGCGTGTTGTCGGAGGATTGGACAATGAGCAGTTCTTC
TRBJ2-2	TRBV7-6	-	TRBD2	CASSLGGLARTGELFF	TGTGCCAGCAGCTTAGGGGGACTAGCGAGAACCGGGGAGCTGTTTTTT
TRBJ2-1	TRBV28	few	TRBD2	CAIKGRAGGPDNEQFF	TGTGCCATCAAAGGTAGGGCGGGAGGTCCCGACAATGAGCAGTTCTTC
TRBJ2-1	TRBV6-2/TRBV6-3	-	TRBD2	CAISPWRGNNEQFF	TGTGCCATCTCCCCCTGGCGGGGGAACAATGAGCAGTTCTTC
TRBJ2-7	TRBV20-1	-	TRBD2	CSARAGGKMMKYF	TGCAGTGCTAGAGCCGGGGGGAAGATGATGAAGTACTTC
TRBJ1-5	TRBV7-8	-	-	CASSLKRVMSNQPQHF	TGTGCCAGCAGCTTAAAAAGGGTTATGAGCAATCAGCCCCAGCATTTT
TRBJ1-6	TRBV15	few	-	CATSPGERSPLHF	TGTGCCACCAGCCCGGGAGAGCGATCACCCCTCCACTTT
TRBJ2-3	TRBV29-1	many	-	CSVESSPRTDTQYF	TGCAGCGTTGAGTCTAGCCCCCGCACAGATACGCAGTATTTT
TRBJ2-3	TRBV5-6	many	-	CASSLATAADTQYF	TGTGCCAGCAGCTTGGCGACAGCCGCAGATACGCAGTATTTT
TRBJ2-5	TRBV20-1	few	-	CSASGESETQYF	TGCAGTGCTAGCGGGGAATCAGAGACCCAGTACTTC
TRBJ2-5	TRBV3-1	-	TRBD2	CASSQVTSGIQGETQYF	TGTGCCAGCAGCCAAGTGACTAGCGGGATCCAAGGGGAGACCCAGTACTTC
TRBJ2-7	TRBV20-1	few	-	CSARDSIGLQRPYEQYF	TGCAGTGCTAGAGATTCGATTGGACTACAACGTCCCTACGAGCAGTACTTC
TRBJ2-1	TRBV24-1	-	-	CATSDFGSNNEQFF	TGTGCCACCAGTGATTTTGGTTCCAACAATGAGCAGTTCTTC
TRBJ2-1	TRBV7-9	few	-	CASTPRDRYNEQFF	TGTGCCAGCACCCCCCGGGACCGATACAATGAGCAGTTCTTC
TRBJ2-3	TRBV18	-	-	CASSPLSGAVADTQYF	TGTGCCAGCTCACCACTGTCCGGGGCCGTGGCAGATACGCAGTATTTT
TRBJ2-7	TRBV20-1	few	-	CSARRADFGQYF	TGCAGTGCTAGGAGGGCAGACTTTGGGCAGTACTTC
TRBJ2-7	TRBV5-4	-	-	CASSHESGLYEQYF	TGTGCCAGCAGCCACGAGTCTGGCCTATACGAGCAGTACTTC
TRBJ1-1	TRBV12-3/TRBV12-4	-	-	CASSLGLLMNTEAFF	TGTGCCAGCAGTTTGGGGCTCCTGATGAACACTGAAGCTTTCTTT
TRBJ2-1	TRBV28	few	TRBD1	CASYRDRVYNEQFF	TGTGCCTCATACCGGGACAGGGTTTACAATGAGCAGTTCTTC
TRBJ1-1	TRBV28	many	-	CASSFGTNTEAFF	TGTGCCAGCAGTTTCGGAACTAACACTGAAGCTTTCTTT
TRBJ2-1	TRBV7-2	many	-	CASSLTGEPYNEQFF	TGTGCCAGCAGCTTGACGGGGGAGCCCTACAATGAGCAGTTCTTC
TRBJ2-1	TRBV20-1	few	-	CSATNPGFNEQFF	TGCAGTGCCACAAACCCAGGGTTCAATGAGCAGTTCTTC
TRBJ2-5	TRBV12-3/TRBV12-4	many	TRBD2	CASSLRSGGLETQYF	TGTGCCAGCAGCCTGCGGAGCGGGGGACTAGAGACCCAGTACTTC
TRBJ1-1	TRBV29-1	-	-	CSASPWGEVPGNTEAFF	TGCAGCGCCAGCCCCTGGGGGGAGGTCCCCGGGAACACTGAAGCTTTCTTT
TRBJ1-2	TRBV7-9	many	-	CASSLQGTNYGYTF	TGTGCCAGCAGCCTCCAGGGGACTAACTATGGCTACACCTTC
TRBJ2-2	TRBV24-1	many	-	CATSATGTGELFF	TGTGCCACCAGTGCGACAGGAACCGGGGAGCTGTTTTTT
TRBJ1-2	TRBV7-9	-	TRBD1	CASRPGQTNYGYTF	TGTGCCAGCAGACCGGGACAGACTAACTATGGCTACACCTTC
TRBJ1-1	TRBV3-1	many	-	CASSQATENTEAFF	TGTGCCAGCAGCCAAGCGACAGAGAACACTGAAGCTTTCTTT
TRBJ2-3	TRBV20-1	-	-	CSARDRDHTDTQYF	TGCAGTGCTAGAGACCGGGACCACACAGATACGCAGTATTTT
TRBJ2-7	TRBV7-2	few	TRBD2	CASSLPGGPHEQYF	TGTGCCAGCAGCTTACCGGGAGGGCCCCACGAGCAGTACTTC
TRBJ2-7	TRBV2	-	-	CASSVGGPGEQYF	TGTGCCAGCAGTGTTGGAGGCCCAGGCGAGCAGTACTTC
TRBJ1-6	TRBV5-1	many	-	CASSFSGEGNSPLHF	TGCGCCAGCAGCTTTTCAGGGGAGGGTAATTCACCCCTCCACTTT
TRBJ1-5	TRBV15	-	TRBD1	CATSRRDRGNNQPQHF	TGTGCCACCAGCAGACGAGACAGGGGGAACAATCAGCCCCAGCATTTT
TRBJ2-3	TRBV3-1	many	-	CASSQAFYSTDTQYF	TGTGCCAGCAGCCAAGCCTTTTATAGCACAGATACGCAGTATTTT
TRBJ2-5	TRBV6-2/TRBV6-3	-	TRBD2	CASRRSSGIQETQYF	TGTGCCAGCAGGCGGTCTAGCGGGATACAAGAGACCCAGTACTTC
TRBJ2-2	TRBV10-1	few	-	CASSGLVPGELFF	TGCGCCAGCAGTGGACTAGTTCCCGGGGAGCTGTTTTTT
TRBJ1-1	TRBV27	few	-	CASSPRLQNTEAFF	TGTGCCAGCAGTCCCCGACTCCAGAACACTGAAGCTTTCTTT
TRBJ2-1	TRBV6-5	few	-	CASSYTRARNEQFF	TGTGCCAGCAGTTACACCCGGGCCCGCAATGAGCAGTTCTTC
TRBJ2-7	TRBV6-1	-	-	CASSEGFYPYEQYF	TGTGCCAGCAGTGAGGGGTTTTACCCCTACGAGCAGTACTTC
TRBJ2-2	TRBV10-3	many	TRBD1	CATLASAGQETNTGELFF	TGTGCCACACTTGCCTCGGCGGGACAGGAGACGAACACCGGGGAGCTGTTTTTT
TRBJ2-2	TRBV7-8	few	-	CASSPRLDHTGELFF	TGTGCCAGCAGCCCGAGACTAGATCACACCGGGGAGCTGTTTTTT
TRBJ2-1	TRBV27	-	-	CASSLRPASFYNEQFF	TGTGCCAGCAGTTTACGCCCCGCGAGCTTCTACAATGAGCAGTTCTTC
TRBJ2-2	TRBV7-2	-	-	CASSLRGAQSNTGELFF	TGTGCCAGCAGCTTAAGGGGTGCGCAGTCGAACACCGGGGAGCTGTTTTTT
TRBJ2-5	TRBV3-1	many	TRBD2	CASSLRTSGSPTYPSQYF	TGTGCCAGCAGCCTTCGGACTAGCGGGAGTCCCACATACCCCTCCCAGTACTTC
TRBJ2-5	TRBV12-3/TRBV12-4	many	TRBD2	CASSQIAGGLRQETQYF	TGTGCCAGCAGTCAGATAGCGGGAGGGCTGAGACAAGAGACCCAGTACTTC
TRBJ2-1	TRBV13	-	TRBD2	CASSVATTSGHNEQFF	TGTGCCAGCAGCGTAGCAACGACTAGCGGACACAATGAGCAGTTCTTC
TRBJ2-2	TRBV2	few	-	CASSARTTNTGELFF	TGTGCCAGCAGCGCTAGGACAACCAACACCGGGGAGCTGTTTTTT
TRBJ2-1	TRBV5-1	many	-	CASSPPQGNEQFF	TGCGCCAGCAGCCCACCCCAGGGGAATGAGCAGTTCTTC
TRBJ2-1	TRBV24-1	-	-	CATSDSWDDDNEQFF	TGTGCCACCAGTGATTCCTGGGACGACGACAATGAGCAGTTCTTC
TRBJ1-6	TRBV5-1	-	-	CASSMHRESGSPLHF	TGCGCCAGCAGCATGCACAGGGAGAGTGGGTCACCCCTCCACTTT